The clone carrying this T cell receptor (beta chain) was seen a handful of times. Its antigen remains unknown. MiXCR, applied by TCRdb to the 5' RACE reads, yields one record per CDR3 protein. Here the sample spans hundreds of thousands of distinct CDR3 sequences, approximately 29% being singletons. The entry originates in a study of T-cell memory formation after mild COVID-19. Background on the study: Each donor largely had its own TCR clusters. Notes on the study in general: CD4+ contracting clones were mainly CM and EM; CD8+ ones, EMRA. A subset of responding clones appeared in pre-infection memory, suggesting cross-reactive memory joined. Clones shrinking from day 15 to 85 showed even CD4/CD8 mixes; later expanders tilted CD4+.

V lost 6 bases and J 0 bases, leaving 15 bases between the germline ends. This CDR3 is 15 amino acids long. Germline CDR1 reads SGHAT; CDR2 reads FQNNGV. This clonotype was sampled from an adult woman who had mild COVID-19 (a few samples of this study predate the infection). Cell type and time point are not known. The chain uses TRBV11-2 and TRBJ2-7; perhaps TRBD2 as D (5 bases). Material: PBMCs or a T cell subset sorted from them (not recorded which). In DNA form, the CDR3 reads TGTGCCAGCAGTCAAAGCGGCGGAATCTCCTACGAGCAGTACTTC. It yields the protein CASSQSGGISYEQYF.